The rows below give T cell receptor beta chains drawn from one sample of a study of radiotherapy plus CTLA-4 blockade in lung cancer. The protocol was immunoSEQ multiplex PCR, while the TCRdb copy is restricted to in-frame clones and leaves out a portion. The profile shows approximately 80,000 clones, more than 60% of them singletons. This specimen was peripheral blood, taken from a patient treated with radiotherapy plus ipilimumab. These receptors were collected from a human donor with non-small cell lung cancer whose response to radiotherapy plus ipilimumab could not be evaluated. Some clones in this sample may be carry-over from other donors' samples. The CDR3 runs from the conserved cysteine through the conserved F or W. Each record gives: D gene, V gene, J gene, clone size, CDR3 DNA, CDR3 protein. D genes are given only for firm matches. A clone size is listed for some rows: how often the clone was seen (once, few, many), or a class if it is expanded.

d_gene: TRBD1
v_gene: TRBV6-6
j_gene: TRBJ1-1
abundance: -
CDR3nt: TGTGCCAGCAGGGACAGGGCGGGGACTGAAGCTTTCTTT
CDR3aa: CASRDRAGTEAFF

d_gene: TRBD1
v_gene: TRBV18
j_gene: TRBJ1-2
abundance: few
CDR3nt: TGTGCCAGCTCACCCGACCGGGACAGGGGTTTACAGGGTGGCTACACCTTC
CDR3aa: CASSPDRDRGLQGGYTF

d_gene: -
v_gene: TRBV5-1
j_gene: TRBJ1-2
abundance: -
CDR3nt: TGCGCCAGCAGCTTGGTTCAGAACTATGGCTACACCTTC
CDR3aa: CASSLVQNYGYTF

d_gene: -
v_gene: TRBV27
j_gene: TRBJ1-6
abundance: -
CDR3nt: TGTGCCAGCAGCCCCACCCGGGTGCACTCCTATAATTCACCCCTCCACTTT
CDR3aa: CASSPTRVHSYNSPLHF

d_gene: -
v_gene: TRBV6-5
j_gene: TRBJ2-1
abundance: -
CDR3nt: TGTGCCAGTTGGGCGGGGTCGCTTAACAATGAGCAGTTCTTC
CDR3aa: CASWAGSLNNEQFF

d_gene: -
v_gene: TRBV7-9
j_gene: TRBJ1-2
abundance: medium-sized
CDR3nt: TGTGCCAGCGCCGGCCCAGGTTATGGCTACACCTTC
CDR3aa: CASAGPGYGYTF

d_gene: TRBD2
v_gene: TRBV18
j_gene: TRBJ2-3
abundance: -
CDR3nt: TGTGCCAGCTCACCATCGACTAGCGGGGGGACAGATACGCAGTATTTT
CDR3aa: CASSPSTSGGTDTQYF

d_gene: -
v_gene: TRBV9
j_gene: TRBJ1-1
abundance: -
CDR3nt: TGTGCCAGCAGCTCCCACCGAAGCCTGAACACTGAAGCTTTCTTT
CDR3aa: CASSSHRSLNTEAFF

d_gene: -
v_gene: TRBV5-6
j_gene: TRBJ2-1
abundance: -
CDR3nt: TGTGCCAGCAGCTTGGCAGCGACGGGGTACAATGAGCAGTTCTTC
CDR3aa: CASSLAATGYNEQFF

d_gene: -
v_gene: TRBV4-2
j_gene: TRBJ1-5
abundance: few
CDR3nt: TGTGCCAGCAGCTCTTTGGAGGACTTTAATCAGCCCCAGCATTTT
CDR3aa: CASSSLEDFNQPQHF

d_gene: -
v_gene: TRBV28
j_gene: TRBJ1-5
abundance: -
CDR3nt: TGTGCCAGCAGCGGTAGGGGCGGTCAGCCCCAGCATTTT
CDR3aa: CASSGRGGQPQHF

d_gene: -
v_gene: TRBV28
j_gene: TRBJ1-6
abundance: once
CDR3nt: -
CDR3aa: CASSSSGQLYSPLHF

d_gene: TRBD2
v_gene: TRBV5-1
j_gene: TRBJ2-5
abundance: -
CDR3nt: TGCGCCAGCAGCCCGGGGGGGGTGGAGCAAGAGACCCAGTACTTC
CDR3aa: CASSPGGVEQETQYF

d_gene: TRBD2
v_gene: TRBV11-2
j_gene: TRBJ2-2
abundance: -
CDR3nt: TGTGCCAGCAGCTTGGGTGCTGCGAGCGGGGGGGCGTCCGGGGAGCTGTTTTTT
CDR3aa: CASSLGAASGGASGELFF

d_gene: TRBD1
v_gene: TRBV6-6
j_gene: TRBJ2-3
abundance: -
CDR3nt: TGTGCCAGCAGTTACGGACAGGGTGTAGATACGCAGTATTTT
CDR3aa: CASSYGQGVDTQYF

d_gene: -
v_gene: TRBV7-9
j_gene: TRBJ1-5
abundance: -
CDR3nt: TGTGCCAGCAGCTTGATCGACTTGAATCAGCCCCAGCATTTT
CDR3aa: CASSLIDLNQPQHF

d_gene: TRBD1
v_gene: TRBV6-6
j_gene: TRBJ2-2
abundance: -
CDR3nt: TGTGCCAGTAATCAGGGGGAGAACACCGGGGAGCTGTTTTTT
CDR3aa: CASNQGENTGELFF

d_gene: TRBD1
v_gene: TRBV4-1
j_gene: TRBJ1-1
abundance: -
CDR3nt: TGCGCCAGCAGCCATGACAGGGCTAACACTGAAGCTTTCTTT
CDR3aa: CASSHDRANTEAFF

d_gene: -
v_gene: TRBV20-1
j_gene: TRBJ2-7
abundance: -
CDR3nt: TGCAGTGCCCCGAGGATCGACGAGCAGTACTTC
CDR3aa: CSAPRIDEQYF

d_gene: -
v_gene: TRBV28
j_gene: TRBJ2-7
abundance: once
CDR3nt: TGTGCCAGCAGTTTCCGCAGGACAGGGAGGGGGTACTACGAGCAGTACTTC
CDR3aa: CASSFRRTGRGYYEQYF

d_gene: -
v_gene: TRBV2
j_gene: TRBJ1-6
abundance: -
CDR3nt: TGTGCTAGCAGTGAGAGCAGAGGCTCCTATAATTCACCCCTCCACTTT
CDR3aa: CASSESRGSYNSPLHF

d_gene: TRBD1
v_gene: TRBV15
j_gene: TRBJ1-4
abundance: medium-sized
CDR3nt: TGTGCCACCAGCAGATCCGGGACAGTGGTTAATGAAAAACTGTTTTTT
CDR3aa: CATSRSGTVVNEKLFF

d_gene: TRBD1
v_gene: TRBV6-1
j_gene: TRBJ1-6
abundance: -
CDR3nt: TGTGCCAGCAGGGAGACAGGGTCGCCCCTCCACTTT
CDR3aa: CASRETGSPLHF

d_gene: -
v_gene: TRBV27
j_gene: TRBJ2-7
abundance: -
CDR3nt: TGTGCCAGCCGACAGGTCCACGAGCAGTACTTC
CDR3aa: CASRQVHEQYF

d_gene: TRBD1
v_gene: TRBV15
j_gene: TRBJ2-7
abundance: -
CDR3nt: TGTGCCACCAGCAACCGGGACAGGGCCTACGAGCAGTACTTC
CDR3aa: CATSNRDRAYEQYF

d_gene: -
v_gene: TRBV4-1
j_gene: TRBJ2-5
abundance: -
CDR3nt: TGCGCCAGCAGCTCGCTCTCACAGGGTCTCGTCCAGACCCAGTACTTC
CDR3aa: CASSSLSQGLVQTQYF

d_gene: -
v_gene: TRBV20-1
j_gene: TRBJ2-3
abundance: -
CDR3nt: TGCAGTGCTAAGGGAGGCGATACGCAGTATTTT
CDR3aa: CSAKGGDTQYF

d_gene: -
v_gene: TRBV15
j_gene: TRBJ1-2
abundance: -
CDR3nt: TGTGCCACCAGCAGATCCAGCAGGACTATCTATGGCTGCACCTTC
CDR3aa: CATSRSSRTIYGCTF

d_gene: TRBD1
v_gene: TRBV6-5
j_gene: TRBJ1-2
abundance: -
CDR3nt: TGTGCCAGCATCAGAGGGACAGGGGGAGGCTACACCTTC
CDR3aa: CASIRGTGGGYTF

d_gene: TRBD2
v_gene: TRBV7-2
j_gene: TRBJ2-1
abundance: -
CDR3nt: TGTGCCAGCAGCTTAGTTGGCGGGGGGTCCTACAATGAGCAGTTCTTC
CDR3aa: CASSLVGGGSYNEQFF

d_gene: TRBD2
v_gene: TRBV7-9
j_gene: TRBJ2-5
abundance: -
CDR3nt: TGTGCCAGCAGCTTAGTGGGACTAGCGGGGGAGACCCAGTACTTC
CDR3aa: CASSLVGLAGETQYF

d_gene: -
v_gene: TRBV7-9
j_gene: TRBJ2-7
abundance: -
CDR3nt: TGTGCCAGCAGCTTATCAGGGGACGGTTTCTACGAGCAGTACTTC
CDR3aa: CASSLSGDGFYEQYF

d_gene: TRBD1
v_gene: TRBV5-4
j_gene: TRBJ2-7
abundance: -
CDR3nt: TGTGCCAGCAGCTCGGGACAGGGAGTAGTAAACTACGAGCAGTACTTC
CDR3aa: CASSSGQGVVNYEQYF

d_gene: TRBD1
v_gene: TRBV5-1
j_gene: TRBJ2-5
abundance: -
CDR3nt: TGCGCCAGCAGCCTCACCGGGACAGCCCAAGAGACCCAGTACTTC
CDR3aa: CASSLTGTAQETQYF

d_gene: TRBD1
v_gene: TRBV7-9
j_gene: TRBJ1-1
abundance: once
CDR3nt: TGTGCCAGCAGCCCCGGGACAGGGGCAGTAACTGAAGCTTTCTTT
CDR3aa: CASSPGTGAVTEAFF

d_gene: TRBD2
v_gene: TRBV7-3
j_gene: TRBJ2-1
abundance: -
CDR3nt: TGTGCCAGCAGCCCAACTGGACTAGCGGGGGCGAGCTCCTACAATGAGCAGTTCTTC
CDR3aa: CASSPTGLAGASSYNEQFF

d_gene: TRBD1
v_gene: TRBV5-1
j_gene: TRBJ2-7
abundance: once
CDR3nt: TGCGCCAGCAGCTTGGTTAGGACAGGGGCCTACGAGCAGTACTTC
CDR3aa: CASSLVRTGAYEQYF

d_gene: -
v_gene: TRBV11-2
j_gene: TRBJ2-3
abundance: -
CDR3nt: TGTGCCAGCAGCTTCTCCGTGGTAGTGACAGATACGCAGTATTTT
CDR3aa: CASSFSVVVTDTQYF

d_gene: -
v_gene: TRBV7-6
j_gene: TRBJ2-2
abundance: -
CDR3nt: TGTGCCAGCAGCTTAGAGGGGGACACCGGGGAGCTGTTTTTT
CDR3aa: CASSLEGDTGELFF

d_gene: TRBD1
v_gene: TRBV28
j_gene: TRBJ2-2
abundance: -
CDR3nt: TGTGCCAGCAGGCCCTGGGGGACAGATGACACCGGGGAGCTGTTTTTT
CDR3aa: CASRPWGTDDTGELFF

d_gene: TRBD1
v_gene: TRBV14
j_gene: TRBJ2-1
abundance: -
CDR3nt: TGTGCCAGCAGCCAACCCGGGACAGGGAACTACAATGAGCAGTTCTTC
CDR3aa: CASSQPGTGNYNEQFF

d_gene: -
v_gene: TRBV28
j_gene: TRBJ2-5
abundance: -
CDR3nt: TGTGCCAGCAGCCTAGAGGGGGGGGTCGGGTTCCCGTGGCAAGAGACCCAGTACTTC
CDR3aa: CASSLEGGVGFPWQETQYF